This entry lists 24 T cell receptor beta chains sequenced from one sample in a study of T cell responses to AZD1222 COVID-19 vaccine. Some clones are missing from TCRdb's copy, which holds only in-frame ones; the method was immunoSEQ multiplex PCR. The table records about 150,000 clones, about nine tenths of them present only once. The sequencing used peripheral blood, collected on day 0 of MenACWY control vaccination. The origin of the receptors is an adult in good health.

This sequence joins TRBV6-5 and TRBJ2-7, with 10 bases identical to TRBD2. CDR1 is MNHEY, CDR2 SVGAGI, per germline. V dropped 6 bases and J dropped 5; count of bases not matched to a gene: 7. The CDR3 is 14 amino acids. CDR3 nucleotide sequence: TGTGCCAGCAGGCAGGGACTAGCGAACCACGAGCAGTACTTC. Protein product: CASRQGLANHEQYF.

The V and J genes are TRBV19 and TRBJ2-6; D possibly corresponds to TRBD2 (6 bases). Germline CDR1 is LNHDA and CDR2 is SQIVND (reference sequence). Trimming pared 3 bases from V and 2 bases from J, leaving 8 bases between. The CDR3 is made up of 15 amino acids. CDR3 loop: CASSIGGPGANVLTF. The DNA for the CDR3 is TGTGCCAGTAGTATCGGGGGTCCTGGGGCCAACGTCCTGACTTTC.

The chain uses TRBV30 and TRBJ1-1; 9 bases are shared with TRBD1. CDR3 length: 13 amino acids. The V gene's germline CDR1 is GTSNPN and CDR2 SVGIG (reference sequence). Trimming took 4 bases from V and 9 from J; bases not matched to a gene: 9. For the CDR3, the DNA is TGTGCCTGGAAAACCGGGACAGGGCGTAAAGCTTTCTTT. Amino acids: CAWKTGTGRKAFF.

V gene TRBV30 combines with J gene TRBJ1-5; D might be TRBD1 (5 bases). The V end lost 4 bases, the J end lost 0 bases, and 7 bases lay between the germline ends. The CDR3 runs 13 residues. Germline CDR1 GTSNPN, CDR2 SVGIG (reference sequence). CDR3 protein: CAWTGNSNQPQHF. Here the CDR3 DNA reads TGTGCCTGGACAGGGAATAGCAATCAGCCCCAGCATTTT.

This chain joins TRBV9 and TRBJ2-5; 8 bases fit TRBD1. The V segment lost 4 bases and the J segment 0 bases; nucleotides outside the gene matches: 5. The CDR3 totals 15 residues. Germline V lookup: CDR1 SGDLS, CDR2 YYNGEE. The CDR3 coding sequence is TGTGCCAGCAGCCCGAGACAGGGGTACCAAGAGACCCAGTACTTC. It specifies CASSPRQGYQETQYF.

The chain employs TRBV5-4 and TRBJ2-3; D is undetermined. Looked up from germline, CDR1 is SGHNT and CDR2 is YYREEE (reference sequence). The V end was cut by 0 bases, the J end by 5 bases, with 4 bases between. CDR3 length: 12 amino acids. This chain's CDR3 is CASSLGGDTQYF. CDR3 bases: TGTGCCAGCAGCTTGGGCGGAGATACGCAGTATTTT. The full variable domain, rest sourced from reference TRBV5-4 and TRBJ2-3, is ETGVTQSPTHLIKTRGQQVTLRCSSQSGHNTVSWYQQALGQGPQFIFQYYREEENGRGNFPPRFSGLQFPNYSSELNVNALELDDSALYLCASSLGGDTQYFGPGTRLTVL.

V and J are TRBV9 and TRBJ1-1, with unresolved D. The CDR3 loop spans 14 amino acids. CDR1 is SGDLS, CDR2 YYNGEE, per germline. Between the trimmed V and J ends, which lost 0 bases and 4 bases, there was a span of 10 bases. The CDR3 loop reads CASSVGRAVTEAFF. The CDR3 nucleotides read TGTGCCAGCAGCGTAGGAAGGGCGGTCACTGAAGCTTTCTTT.

The genes are TRBV30 and TRBJ1-1; perhaps TRBD1 as D (6 bases). CDR3 size: 13 residues. V dropped 0 bases and J dropped 1 base, with 6 bases sitting between them. Germline V CDR1 and CDR2: GTSNPN, SVGIG (reference sequence). The CDR3 loop reads CAWSVQGNTEAFF. CDR3 DNA sequence: TGTGCCTGGAGTGTACAGGGGAACACTGAAGCTTTCTTT.

In this sample, this clone turned up once. This chain links TRBV30 with TRBJ1-2; the D gene is possibly TRBD1 (6 bases). V lost 8 bases and J 4 bases, leaving 17 bases between the germline ends. CDR3 size: 13 residues. CDR1 is GTSNPN, CDR2 SVGIG, per germline (reference sequence). In DNA form, the CDR3 reads TGTGCCACGCAGGGTCAGGGGCCCTATGGCTACACCTTC. Residues: CATQGQGPYGYTF.

The V gene is TRBV18, the J gene TRBJ2-1, with 8 bases matching TRBD2. Germline-derived CDR1 and CDR2 are KGHSH and LQKENI. The V segment lost 0 bases and the J segment 5 bases; nucleotides outside the gene matches: 3. The CDR3 runs to 15 residues. In DNA form, the CDR3 reads TGTGCCAGCTCACCACCAAGCGGGGGAAACAATGAGCAGTTCTTC. Translating it yields CASSPPSGGNNEQFF.

This sequence joins TRBV5-1 and TRBJ2-5; D unclear. CDR1 and CDR2 from the germline V gene are SGHRS and YFSETQ. Between the trimmed V and J ends, which lost 5 bases and 4 bases, there was a span of 15 bases. The CDR3 loop spans 14 amino acids. This CDR3 reads CASSSRTGGETQYF. The CDR3 DNA sequence: TGCGCCAGCAGTTCCCGGACCGGCGGAGAGACCCAGTACTTC.

The V gene is TRBV20-1, the J gene TRBJ2-7; D unresolved. The CDR3 runs 11 residues. Germline V gene lookup returns CDR1 DFQATT and CDR2 SNEGSKA (reference sequence). Trimming pared 6 bases from V and 3 bases from J, leaving 9 bases between. The CDR3 DNA follows: TGCAGTGCCCCGGGCTACTACGAGCAGTACTTC. It codes for CSAPGYYEQYF.

The rearrangement uses TRBV6-2 or TRBV6-3 and TRBJ1-2; 7 bases are a match to TRBD1. This CDR3 contains 16 residues. Germline trimming cut 2 bases from V and 3 bases from J; bases unmatched to any gene: 9. The V gene's germline CDR1 is MNHEY and CDR2 SVGEGT. CDR3 loop: CASSYPPGTVDYGYTF. The CDR3 nucleotides are TGTGCCAGCAGTTACCCCCCCGGGACAGTGGACTATGGCTACACCTTC.

The chain joins TRBV6-5 to TRBJ1-2; no reliable D call. The V gene's germline CDR1 is MNHEY and CDR2 SVGAGI. There are 12 residues in the CDR3. The V gene lost 8 bases and the J gene lost 3 bases, with 10 bases spanning the gap. In nucleotides, the CDR3 is TGTGCCAGCTCCGCAGCTTACTATGGCTACACCTTC. Translation gives CASSAAYYGYTF.

This chain connects TRBV27 to TRBJ1-1, with TRBD1 matching 8 bases. Looked up from germline, CDR1 is MNHEY and CDR2 is SMNVEV (reference sequence). The CDR3 runs 13 residues. V was clipped by 6 bases and J by 7 bases; unmatched bases: 7. The CDR3 reads CASRIRGQNEAFF. CDR3 bases: TGTGCCAGCAGAATCAGGGGGCAGAATGAAGCTTTCTTT.

V is TRBV2 and J is TRBJ1-1; no clear D. CDR3 length: 13 amino acids. Trimming took 6 bases from V and 2 from J, leaving 10 bases between them. CDR1 is SNHLY, CDR2 FYNNEI, per germline. The CDR3 DNA sequence: TGTGCCAGCAGGCGGGATTTCAACACTGAAGCTTTCTTT. The encoded protein is CASRRDFNTEAFF. Combining the CDR3 with reference TRBV2 and TRBJ1-1 gives the whole variable domain EPEVTQTPSHQVTQMGQEVILRCVPISNHLYFYWYRQILGQKVEFLVSFYNNEISEKSEIFDDQFSVERPDGSNFTLKIRSTKLEDSAMYFCASRRDFNTEAFFGQGTRLTVV.

The V and J genes are TRBV28 and TRBJ2-1; the D is unclear. The CDR3 is 13 residues long. Trimming stripped 3 bases from V and 6 bases from J, with 9 bases between. CDR1 MDHEN and CDR2 SYDVKM come from the germline V gene. Here the CDR3 reads CASSLTASNEQFF. Here the CDR3 DNA reads TGTGCCAGCAGTTTGACGGCCTCCAATGAGCAGTTCTTC.

Only one count was recorded for this clone. The rearrangement joins TRBV15 to TRBJ2-1; 15 positions agree with TRBD2. The CDR3 is 17 amino acids. V shed 11 bases and J 8 bases; nucleotides not matched to a gene: 16. Germline V lookup: CDR1 LNHNV, CDR2 YYDKDF (reference sequence). The CDR3 region is CAANTPGLAGGRDEQFF. CDR3 sequence (DNA): TGTGCCGCCAACACACCGGGACTAGCGGGAGGACGCGATGAGCAGTTCTTC.

The V gene is TRBV9, the J gene TRBJ1-1; TRBD1 is a possible D gene (6 bases). The V gene lost 3 bases and the J gene lost 0 bases, with 12 bases spanning the gap. This CDR3 is built from 15 residues. Germline values: CDR1 SGDLS, CDR2 YYNGEE. CDR3 in amino acids: CASSEGGTLNTEAFF. CDR3 nucleotide sequence: TGTGCCAGCAGCGAGGGAGGGACACTGAACACTGAAGCTTTCTTT.

The chain uses TRBV7-9 and TRBJ2-1, with TRBD2 matching 10 bases. Germline V gives CDR1 SEHNR, CDR2 FQNEAQ (reference sequence). J was trimmed by 6 bases and V by 2 bases; bases with no gene match: 1. The CDR3 contains 14 residues. This CDR3 reads CASSLTSGANEQFF. The DNA for the CDR3 is TGTGCCAGCAGCTTAACTAGCGGGGCCAATGAGCAGTTCTTC. Full variable domain (remainder filled in from reference TRBV7-9 and TRBJ2-1): DTGVSQNPRHKITKRGQNVTFRCDPISEHNRLYWYRQTLGQGPEFLTYFQNEAQLEKSRLLSDRFSAERPKGSFSTLEIQRTEQGDSAMYLCASSLTSGANEQFFGPGTRLTVL.

This clone was picked up one time. The chain carries TRBV6-6 and TRBJ1-2; D call uncertain. The CDR3 is 15 residues long. The V end was cut by 4 bases, the J end by 7 bases, with 19 bases between. Germline CDR1 reads MNHNY; CDR2 reads SVGAGI (reference sequence). The CDR3 DNA sequence: TGTGCCAGCAGTTCATCCCCTGCGTCGATCGCTGGCTACACCTTC. Protein product: CASSSSPASIAGYTF.

This clone was seen a few times. The chain carries TRBV28 and TRBJ2-3; 9 bases fit TRBD2. Germline CDR1 MDHEN, CDR2 SYDVKM. J gave up 0 bases and V 6 bases, and 10 bases lay outside the gene matches. This CDR3 spans 17 amino acids. The CDR3 DNA reads TGTGCCAGCAGCCCTAGGTTGCTAGCGGGGAGCACAGATACGCAGTATTTT. Residues: CASSPRLLAGSTDTQYF.

The chain recombines TRBV19 with TRBJ1-5; 9 bases fit TRBD1. CDR1 LNHDA and CDR2 SQIVND come from the germline V gene (reference sequence). CDR3 size: 19 residues. With V trimmed by 0 bases and J by 3 bases, 12 bases remained unmatched. The DNA of the CDR3 is TGTGCCAGTAGTATAGATCCTCGACAGGGGGTCATACCCAATCAGCCCCAGCATTTT. Translation gives CASSIDPRQGVIPNQPQHF. The full variable domain, in which reference TRBV19 and TRBJ1-5 provide the parts outside the CDR3, is DGGITQSPKYLFRKEGQNVTLSCEQNLNHDAMYWYRQDPGQGLRLIYYSQIVNDFQKGDIAEGYSVSREKKESFPLTVTSAQKNPTAFYLCASSIDPRQGVIPNQPQHFGDGTRLSIL.

V usage is TRBV19 and J usage is TRBJ2-1; TRBD1 matches at 7 bases. The CDR3 is made up of 16 amino acids. Germline lookup yields CDR1 LNHDA and CDR2 SQIVND (reference sequence). V lost 4 bases and J lost 3; bases outside the gene matches: 9. In DNA form, the CDR3 reads TGTGCCAGTAGTACTAGACAGGGACCTTTCTACAATGAGCAGTTCTTC. It is translated as CASSTRQGPFYNEQFF. Based on the CDR3 plus reference TRBV19 and TRBJ2-1, the full variable domain is DGGITQSPKYLFRKEGQNVTLSCEQNLNHDAMYWYRQDPGQGLRLIYYSQIVNDFQKGDIAEGYSVSREKKESFPLTVTSAQKNPTAFYLCASSTRQGPFYNEQFFGPGTRLTVL.